This T cell receptor (beta chain) was recorded in a study of response to subunit inactivated influenza vaccine. TCRdb used MiXCR to reprocess the RT-PCR reads, holding one entry per CDR3 protein. The sample yields 400,000 to 550,000 distinct CDR3 sequences, about 25% seen once. This CDR3 comprises 15 residues. The V and J ends lost 0 bases and 4 bases respectively, with 10 bases between them. Germline lookup yields CDR1 SGHDN and CDR2 FVKESK. This chain uses TRBV14 with TRBJ2-1; D unclear. The sample was CD4+ T cells sorted from PBMCs, taken 4 to 6 days after vaccination. This sequence was found in a man in his fifties or sixties who received an inactivated influenza vaccine. The DNA of the CDR3 is TGTGCCAGCAGCCAAGACCTAGTCGCTTACAATGAGCAGTTCTTC. The encoded protein is CASSQDLVAYNEQFF.